A selection of T cell receptor beta chains follows, all from one sample in a study of shared clonotypes between healthy human individuals. Clones were sequenced by immunoSEQ multiplex PCR, and TCRdb holds only the in-frame ones, with some missing. This sample has about 1.9 million clones, with just under 95% found just once. The sample comprised naive CD8+ T cells from PBMCs. These receptors all stem from a man younger than 35 in good health. Some clones in this sample may be carry-over from other donors' samples. Both conserved end residues are part of each CDR3. The order of the fields is V gene, clone size, J gene, CDR3 protein. Clone size is not always given. Where it is, it says once, few, many or a class for expanded clones.

>TRBV6-5|-|TRBJ1-4
CASSYSRAGPNEKLFF
>TRBV11-2|-|TRBJ2-3
CASSLGGFGTDTQYF
>TRBV5-4|-|TRBJ1-1
CASSKQGFGGTEAFF
>TRBV7-2|-|TRBJ1-4
CASSLEAGTGLEKLFF
>TRBV14|once|TRBJ2-4
CASSPRGNQNIQYF
>TRBV30|-|TRBJ2-5
CAWSVRSGARETQYF
>TRBV7-9|few|TRBJ2-4
CASEPRDIQYF
>TRBV5-8|-|TRBJ1-2
CASSLVRGFDYGYTF
>TRBV9|-|TRBJ1-5
CASSVGGVGEPQHF
>TRBV29-1|-|TRBJ2-5
CSVEYRMRETQYF
>TRBV4-2|-|TRBJ2-7
CASSQETELAASYEQYF
>TRBV15|-|TRBJ1-5
CATGGGVYSNQPQHF
>TRBV13|-|TRBJ1-2
CASSGQPTGIPYGYTF
>TRBV9|-|TRBJ1-5
CASSVLGNQPQHF
>TRBV4-3|once|TRBJ2-2
CASSRKLIRDLTGELFF
>TRBV6-1|-|TRBJ2-5
CASSEVVGRSQETQYF
>TRBV7-2|-|TRBJ1-1
CASSFNPNTEAFF
>TRBV5-1|few|TRBJ1-1
CASSTGDSYEAFF
>TRBV2|-|TRBJ2-7
CASSSHPTGDSYEQYF
>TRBV7-6|-|TRBJ2-7
CASSTGQGAYEQYF
>TRBV30|once|TRBJ2-7
CAWSLRDRDYEQYF
>TRBV29-1|-|TRBJ2-7
CSVLTDSYEQYF
>TRBV7-9|-|TRBJ2-3
CASSLWAGPSTDTQYF
>TRBV29-1|-|TRBJ2-7
CSAKRKGSSYEQYF
>TRBV7-2|-|TRBJ1-2
CASSLVQWGYTF
>TRBV9|-|TRBJ1-4
CASSVGGDRFNEKLFF
>TRBV29-1|-|TRBJ2-1
CSVVLASRNEQFF
>TRBV19|-|TRBJ2-1
CASSIVLGEGTLTSNEQFF
>TRBV10-2|-|TRBJ2-5
CASSGLAGESGGETQYF
>TRBV27|-|TRBJ2-1
CASSLSAGTRRNEQFF
>TRBV2|-|TRBJ2-7
CASMGGEQYF
>TRBV7-3|-|TRBJ2-7
CASSPGTLSSYEQYF
>TRBV12-5|-|TRBJ2-1
CASGPPGGQSSYNEQFF
>TRBV27|-|TRBJ2-1
CASSLLGHGDYNEQFF
>TRBV28|-|TRBJ2-5
CASYRGFGGETQYF
>TRBV30|-|TRBJ2-1
CAWSVTTSPGPIRANEQFF
>TRBV2|-|TRBJ2-2
CASSERLLAGPTGELFF
>TRBV28|-|TRBJ2-2
CASSLDTPNTGELFF
>TRBV6-5|-|TRBJ1-3
CASSWDQGNTIYF
>TRBV13|-|TRBJ2-1
CASSLEAGVSNEQFF
>TRBV28|-|TRBJ1-5
CASSLYIGGNQPQHF
>TRBV19|-|TRBJ1-2
CASSILGSYGYTF